The rows below give T cell receptor beta chains drawn from one sample of a study of blood T cell repertoires in COVID-19. Profiling relied on immunoSEQ multiplex PCR, and the TCRdb table lists in-frame clones only, not all of them. The data show 250,000 to 350,000 clones, 86% seen once. Sequencing was done on a sample of peripheral blood. The receptors were gathered from a woman between 65 and 79 years old with COVID-19, enrolled during active disease. Both conserved end residues are part of each CDR3. For some rows the clone size is stated as once, few or many, or as a class when expanded; others skip it.

J,size,V,CDR3
TRBJ2-3,-,TRBV7-3,CASSTQGVRTDTQYF
TRBJ1-1,few,TRBV3-1/TRBV3-2,CASSQTGQGAAFF
TRBJ2-2,-,TRBV11-2,CASSSTGLAGPTGELFF
TRBJ1-5,-,TRBV2,CASSELLTGYSQPQHF
TRBJ1-6,once,TRBV9,CASSVAQGYNSPLHF
TRBJ1-2,-,TRBV27,CASTLTGGDYGYTF
TRBJ1-1,-,TRBV5-4,CASSLLPNTEAFF
TRBJ1-5,-,TRBV6-1,CASSEPRQGIRQPQHF
TRBJ1-1,-,TRBV12-3/TRBV12-4,CASSLGGGTEAFF
TRBJ2-2,few,TRBV7-2,CASSLAPGNTGELFF
TRBJ1-1,few,TRBV2,CASTPTGGRAEAFF
TRBJ2-1,-,TRBV2,CASSAPRGDHYNEQFF
TRBJ1-1,-,TRBV18,CASSRDRGKREVNTEAFF
TRBJ1-5,-,TRBV2,CASSQGVSQPQHF
TRBJ1-6,few,TRBV7-9,CASSLDSNSPLHF
TRBJ2-6,-,TRBV5-5,CASTRAGANVLTF
TRBJ1-2,-,TRBV6-1,CASSEAGAANYGYTF
TRBJ2-5,-,TRBV27,CASSLSVGGGGETQYF
TRBJ2-5,few,TRBV9,CASSVVGGAGETQYF
TRBJ1-2,-,TRBV19,CASSIVDGYTF
TRBJ1-1,-,TRBV27,CASSLQGSTEAFF
TRBJ2-7,-,TRBV19,CASRSGLAGDSYEQYF
TRBJ2-7,-,TRBV10-1,CASSDSGEQYF
TRBJ1-3,-,TRBV6-5,CASSPGQISGNTIYF
TRBJ2-7,-,TRBV5-6,CASSLAGGTVNYEQYF
TRBJ2-7,once,TRBV3-1/TRBV3-2,CASSQELRGEQYF
TRBJ2-3,-,TRBV7-8,CASSPATSRNTQYF
TRBJ1-2,-,TRBV6-5,CASSSGYYYGYTF
TRBJ2-7,-,TRBV5-1,CASSFDGTEAYEQYF
TRBJ2-2,-,TRBV5-1,CASSLSGEGTGELFF
TRBJ2-7,-,TRBV18,CASSPREGRQKYEQYF
TRBJ2-7,-,TRBV2,CASGQGARFYEQYF
TRBJ2-2,-,TRBV5-4,CASSLGGTGTGELFF
TRBJ2-7,-,TRBV2,CASRDRGGEQYF
TRBJ2-7,-,TRBV2,CASSYRERNEQYF
TRBJ2-7,-,TRBV13,CASSLDRGLGEQYF
TRBJ1-2,-,TRBV7-9,CASSKSGTGGLFGYTF
TRBJ2-3,-,TRBV30,CAWLDRDLLVGTQYF
TRBJ1-5,-,TRBV7-8,CASSSRTGGSQPQHF
TRBJ1-1,few,TRBV4-1,CASSQLGAQTGNTEAFF
TRBJ1-6,-,TRBV15,CATSRTGTGESPLHF